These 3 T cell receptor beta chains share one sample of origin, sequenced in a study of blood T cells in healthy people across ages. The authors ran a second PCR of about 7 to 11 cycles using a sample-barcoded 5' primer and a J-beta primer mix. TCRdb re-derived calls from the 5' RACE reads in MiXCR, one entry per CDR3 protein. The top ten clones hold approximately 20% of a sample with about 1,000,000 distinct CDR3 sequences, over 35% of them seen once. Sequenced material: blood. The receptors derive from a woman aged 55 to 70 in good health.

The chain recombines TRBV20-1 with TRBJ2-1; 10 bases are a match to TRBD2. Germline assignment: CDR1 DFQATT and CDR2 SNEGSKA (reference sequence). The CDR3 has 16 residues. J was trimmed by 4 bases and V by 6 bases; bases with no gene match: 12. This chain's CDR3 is CSAKDWTSGRYNEQFF. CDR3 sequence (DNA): TGCAGTGCAAAAGATTGGACTAGCGGAAGGTACAATGAGCAGTTCTTC.

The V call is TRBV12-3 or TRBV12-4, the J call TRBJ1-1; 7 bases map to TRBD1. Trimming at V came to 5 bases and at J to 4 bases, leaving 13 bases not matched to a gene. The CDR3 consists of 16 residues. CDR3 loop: CASSPWDRSGSTEAFF. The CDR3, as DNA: TGTGCCAGCAGTCCATGGGACAGATCCGGGAGCACTGAAGCTTTCTTT.

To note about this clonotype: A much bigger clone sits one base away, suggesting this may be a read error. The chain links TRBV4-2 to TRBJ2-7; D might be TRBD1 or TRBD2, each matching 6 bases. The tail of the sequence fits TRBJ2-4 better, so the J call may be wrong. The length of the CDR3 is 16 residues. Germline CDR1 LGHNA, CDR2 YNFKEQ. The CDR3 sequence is CASSPQGQSRGDIQYF. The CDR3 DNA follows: TGTGCCAGCAGCCCCCAAGGACAGTCGCGGGGAGACATTCAGTACTTC.